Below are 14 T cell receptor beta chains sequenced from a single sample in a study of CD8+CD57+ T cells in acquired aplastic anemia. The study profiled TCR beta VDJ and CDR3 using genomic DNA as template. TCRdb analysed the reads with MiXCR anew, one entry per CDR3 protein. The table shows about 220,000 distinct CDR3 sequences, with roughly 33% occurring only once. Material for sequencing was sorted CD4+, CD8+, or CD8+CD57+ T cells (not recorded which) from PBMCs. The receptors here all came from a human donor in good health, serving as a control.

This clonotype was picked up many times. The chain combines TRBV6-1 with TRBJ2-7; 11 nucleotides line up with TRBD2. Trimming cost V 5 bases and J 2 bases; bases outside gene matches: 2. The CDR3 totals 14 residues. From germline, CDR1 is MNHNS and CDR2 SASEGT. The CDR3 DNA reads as TGTGCCAGCAGTACTAGCGGGGGTACCTACGAGCAGTACTTC. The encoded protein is CASSTSGGTYEQYF.

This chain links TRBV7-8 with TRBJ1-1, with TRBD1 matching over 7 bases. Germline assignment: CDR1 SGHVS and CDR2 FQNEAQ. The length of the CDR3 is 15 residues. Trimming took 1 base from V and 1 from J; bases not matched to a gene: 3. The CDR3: CASSLGTGPNTEAFF. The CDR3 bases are TGTGCCAGCAGCTTAGGGACAGGTCCGAACACTGAAGCTTTCTTT.

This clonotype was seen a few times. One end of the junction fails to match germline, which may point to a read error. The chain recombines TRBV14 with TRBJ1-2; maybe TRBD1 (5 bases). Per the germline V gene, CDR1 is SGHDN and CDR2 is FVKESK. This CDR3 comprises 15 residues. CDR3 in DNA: TGTGCCAGCAGCCAACTACAGGAAGTGAACTATGGCAACACCTTC. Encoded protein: CASSQLQEVNYGNTF.

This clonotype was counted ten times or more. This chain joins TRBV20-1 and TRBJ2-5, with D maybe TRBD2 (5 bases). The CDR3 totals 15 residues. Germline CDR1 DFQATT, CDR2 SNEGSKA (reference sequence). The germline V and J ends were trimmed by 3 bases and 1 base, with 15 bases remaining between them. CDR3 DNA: TGCAGTGCTAGTACTAGTTTCTTTTCCCAAGAGACCCAGTACTTC. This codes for CSASTSFFSQETQYF.

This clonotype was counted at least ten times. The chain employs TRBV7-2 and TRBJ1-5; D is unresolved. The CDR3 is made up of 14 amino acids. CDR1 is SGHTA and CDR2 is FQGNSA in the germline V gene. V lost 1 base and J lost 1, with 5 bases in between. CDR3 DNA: TGTGCCAGCAGCTTAGAGAGGAGCAATCAGCCCCAGCATTTT. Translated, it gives CASSLERSNQPQHF.

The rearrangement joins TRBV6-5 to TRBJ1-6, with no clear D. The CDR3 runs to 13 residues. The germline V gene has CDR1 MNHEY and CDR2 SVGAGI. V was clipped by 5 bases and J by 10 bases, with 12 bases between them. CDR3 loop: CASSESRKSPLHF. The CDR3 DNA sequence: TGTGCCAGCAGTGAGTCGAGGAAATCACCCCTCCACTTT.

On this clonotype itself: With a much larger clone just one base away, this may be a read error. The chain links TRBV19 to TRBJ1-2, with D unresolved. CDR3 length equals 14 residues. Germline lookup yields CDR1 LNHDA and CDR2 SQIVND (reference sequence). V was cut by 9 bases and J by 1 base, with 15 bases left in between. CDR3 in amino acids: CASSLGLSNYGYTF. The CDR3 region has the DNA TGTGCCAGCAGTCTCGGGCTGAGTAACTATGGCTACACCTTC.

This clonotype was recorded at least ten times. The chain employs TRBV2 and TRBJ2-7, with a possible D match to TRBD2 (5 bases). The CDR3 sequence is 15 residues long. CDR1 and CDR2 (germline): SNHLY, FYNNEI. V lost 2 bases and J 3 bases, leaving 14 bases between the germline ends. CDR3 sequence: CASSESGLFNYEQYF. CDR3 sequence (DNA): TGTGCCAGCAGTGAATCAGGACTCTTTAACTACGAGCAGTACTTC.

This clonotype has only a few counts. The CDR3 loop reads CSVSPHLTSRERKQFF. The CDR3 DNA reads TGCAGCGTCTCCCCCCACCTTACTAGCAGGGAGCGCAAGCAGTTCTTC. The chain employs TRBV29-1 and TRBJ2-1; TRBD2 might be the D (6 bases). The germline V and J ends were trimmed by 6 bases and 11 bases, with 29 bases remaining between them. Germline assignment: CDR1 SQVTM and CDR2 ANQGSEA. This CDR3 is built from 16 residues.

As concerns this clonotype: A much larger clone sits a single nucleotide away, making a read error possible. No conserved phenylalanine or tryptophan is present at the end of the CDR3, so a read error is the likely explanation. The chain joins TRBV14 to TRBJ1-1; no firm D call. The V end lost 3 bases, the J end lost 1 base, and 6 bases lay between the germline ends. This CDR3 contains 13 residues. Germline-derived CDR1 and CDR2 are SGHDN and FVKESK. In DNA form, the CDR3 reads TGTGCCAGCAGCCAGTTATGGAACACTGAAGCTTTCCTT. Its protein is CASSQLWNTEAFL.

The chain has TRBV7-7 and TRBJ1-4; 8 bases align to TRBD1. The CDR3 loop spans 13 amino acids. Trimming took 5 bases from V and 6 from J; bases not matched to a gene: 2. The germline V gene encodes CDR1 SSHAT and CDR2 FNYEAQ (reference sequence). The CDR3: CASSQDRDEKLFF. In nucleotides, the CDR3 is TGTGCCAGCAGCCAGGACAGGGATGAAAAACTGTTTTTT.

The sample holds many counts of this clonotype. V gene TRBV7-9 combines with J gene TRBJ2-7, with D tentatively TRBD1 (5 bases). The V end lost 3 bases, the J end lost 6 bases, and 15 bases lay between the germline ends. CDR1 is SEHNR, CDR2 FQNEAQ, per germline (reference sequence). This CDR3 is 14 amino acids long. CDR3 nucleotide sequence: TGTGCCAGCAGCTTGGTCCCAGGGTTTCGCGAGCAGTACTTC. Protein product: CASSLVPGFREQYF.

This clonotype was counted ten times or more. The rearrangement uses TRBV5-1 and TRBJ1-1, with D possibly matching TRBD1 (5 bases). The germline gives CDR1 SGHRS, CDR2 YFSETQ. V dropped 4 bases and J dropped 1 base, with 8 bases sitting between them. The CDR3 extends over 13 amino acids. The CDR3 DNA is TGCGCCAGCAGCCGCGGACAGAACACTGAAGCTTTCTTT. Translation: CASSRGQNTEAFF. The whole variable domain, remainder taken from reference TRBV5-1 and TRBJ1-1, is KAGVTQTPRYLIKTRGQQVTLSCSPISGHRSVSWYQQTPGQGLQFLFEYFSETQRNKGNFPGRFSGRQFSNSRSEMNVSTLELGDSALYLCASSRGQNTEAFFGQGTRLTVV.

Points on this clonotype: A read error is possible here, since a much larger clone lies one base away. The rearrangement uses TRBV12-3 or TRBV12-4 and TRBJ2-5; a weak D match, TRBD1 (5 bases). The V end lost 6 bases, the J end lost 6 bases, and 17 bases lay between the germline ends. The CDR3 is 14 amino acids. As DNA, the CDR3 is TGTGCCAGCAGGACAACTGGGGCTAGGAAGACCCAGTACTTC. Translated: CASRTTGARKTQYF.